The 29 T cell receptor beta chains reported below all come from one sample, sequenced in a study of shared clonotypes between healthy human individuals. Clones were read by immunoSEQ multiplex PCR, and TCRdb kept only the in-frame ones, dropping some. The table lists about 1.5 million clones, around 97% of them singletons. Sequenced input: naive CD4+ T cells sorted from blood. Subset defined: CD45RA+ positively selected. Receptors originate from a young man in good health.

This chain joins TRBV9 and TRBJ2-7; TRBD1 aligns across 10 bases. The CDR3 length is 16 residues. The ends lost 4 bases at V and 2 bases at J; junction bases unmatched: 9. Per germline, CDR1 SGDLS and CDR2 YYNGEE. The CDR3 region has the DNA TGTGCCAGCAGCAAATTCGCGGGACAGGGGACCTACGAGCAGTACTTC. Amino acids: CASSKFAGQGTYEQYF.

As concerns this clone: The same CDR3 is also encoded by other DNA sequences in this sample. This sequence joins TRBV28 and TRBJ2-7, with D unclear. The CDR3 runs 12 residues. V was pared by 3 bases and J by 3 bases, with 6 bases between. Germline lookup yields CDR1 MDHEN and CDR2 SYDVKM. The CDR3 DNA is TGTGCCAGCAGTTTGCCCGGCTACGAGCAGTACTTC. Its translation: CASSLPGYEQYF.

This clone was observed a single time. V is TRBV18 and J is TRBJ2-3; the D is unclear. Germline V lookup: CDR1 KGHSH, CDR2 LQKENI. This CDR3 contains 14 residues. Trimming stripped 4 bases from V and 0 bases from J, with 8 bases between. The CDR3 bases are TGTGCCAGCTCACTGGCGGCCAGCACAGATACGCAGTATTTT. Its protein product is CASSLAASTDTQYF.

Turning to this clone: A read error may produce the germline difference seen at one junction end. The V gene is TRBV29-1, the J gene TRBJ2-3; D not certain. The germline V gene has CDR1 SQVTM and CDR2 ANQGSEA. The CDR3 is 10 residues long. The CDR3 DNA follows: TGCAGCGTTGAAGAGGGATGCCCCGTTTTT. It encodes CSVEEGCPVF.

The chain couples TRBV4-1 to TRBJ1-5; D is perhaps TRBD1 (6 bases). Germline V gene sequence: CDR1 MGHRA, CDR2 YSYEKL. Between the trimmed V and J ends, which lost 4 bases and 4 bases, there was a span of 17 bases. CDR3 length: 16 amino acids. In DNA form, the CDR3 reads TGCGCCAGCAGCCCTTCACTAAAGGGGGGAAATCAGCCCCAGCATTTT. Amino acids: CASSPSLKGGNQPQHF.

V gene TRBV9 combines with J gene TRBJ2-1, with D maybe TRBD2 (6 bases). The CDR3 extends over 16 amino acids. Germline CDR1 SGDLS, CDR2 YYNGEE. The V end lost 0 bases, the J end lost 16 bases, and 26 bases lay between the germline ends. The CDR3 spells CASSVVGAPSTSKLFF. The CDR3 DNA sequence: TGTGCCAGCAGCGTAGTTGGGGCCCCTTCTACTAGCAAACTTTTCTTC.

The chain carries TRBV19 and TRBJ1-2; 10 positions match TRBD1. The CDR3 runs to 14 residues. V gave up 6 bases and J gave up 6 bases; unmatched junction bases: 7. CDR1 and CDR2 from the germline V gene are LNHDA and SQIVND (reference sequence). Written as DNA, the CDR3 is TGTGCCAGTAGCGCTGACAGGGGGCGCGATGGCTACACCTTC. Translating it yields CASSADRGRDGYTF.

The V gene is TRBV5-1, the J gene TRBJ1-2; 7 nucleotides line up with TRBD1. Trimming cost V 7 bases and J 6 bases; bases outside gene matches: 9. CDR1 and CDR2 from the germline V gene are SGHRS and YFSETQ. This CDR3 is built from 13 residues. For the CDR3, the DNA is TGCGCCAGCGCTGTACAGGGGAAGGATGGCTACACCTTC. Translated: CASAVQGKDGYTF.

The V call is TRBV5-1, the J call TRBJ2-7; D possibly corresponds to TRBD2 (5 bases). V shed 4 bases and J shed 1 base, with 15 bases lying between them. The CDR3 extends over 15 amino acids. The germline CDR1 and CDR2 sequences are SGHRS and YFSETQ. In nucleotides, the CDR3 is TGCGCCAGCAGCCGTCCCGGGAAGGCGTCCTACGAGCAGTACTTC. This translates into CASSRPGKASYEQYF.

The CDR3 loop reads CASRLRQGPPTDTQYF. CDR3 nucleotides: TGTGCCAGCAGATTACGACAGGGGCCGCCCACAGATACGCAGTATTTT. The chain employs TRBV11-2 and TRBJ2-3; 8 bases align to TRBD1. The CDR3 sequence is 16 residues long. CDR1 and CDR2 (germline): SGHAT, FQNNGV. After removal of 6 bases from V and 2 bases from J, the junction contained 10 bases not matched to a gene.

The chain is built from TRBV30 and TRBJ1-5; 7 nucleotides align to TRBD1. The germline V gene has CDR1 GTSNPN and CDR2 SVGIG (reference sequence). The V gene end was trimmed by 0 bases and the J gene end by 0 bases; junction bases not matched to a gene: 14. There are 19 residues in the CDR3. The CDR3 region is CAWSVPRQGSGYSNQPQHF. The CDR3 bases are TGTGCCTGGAGTGTACCGAGACAGGGATCCGGGTATAGCAATCAGCCCCAGCATTTT.

This clone was detected once. The chain recombines TRBV11-2 with TRBJ1-1; 7 bases are shared with TRBD1. This CDR3 is 14 amino acids long. V shed 5 bases and J 5 bases; nucleotides not matched to a gene: 8. Germline assignment: CDR1 SGHAT and CDR2 FQNNGV. CDR3 nucleotide sequence: TGTGCCAGCAGCCAGACAGGGAGAACGACTGAAGCTTTCTTT. Amino acid sequence: CASSQTGRTTEAFF.

The gene calls are TRBV7-3 and TRBJ2-5; D uncertain. The CDR3 is made up of 16 amino acids. CDR1 is SGHTA, CDR2 FQGTGA, per germline. Trimming shortened V by 7 bases and J by 1 base, and 19 bases separated the two germline ends. The CDR3 is CASIPKGPRLQETQYF. CDR3 in DNA: TGTGCCAGCATCCCTAAAGGGCCCCGGCTCCAAGAGACCCAGTACTTC.

In this sample, this clone turned up once. V usage is TRBV5-1 and J usage is TRBJ2-1, with 7 bases matching TRBD2. Trimming cost V 6 bases and J 2 bases; bases outside gene matches: 8. From germline, CDR1 is SGHRS and CDR2 YFSETQ. This CDR3 comprises 15 residues. The CDR3 coding sequence is TGCGCCAGCAACAATCCTAGCGGAGCCTACAATGAGCAGTTCTTC. Amino acid sequence: CASNNPSGAYNEQFF.

The V and J genes are TRBV6-1 and TRBJ2-7; TRBD2 agrees at 11 bases. The CDR3 contains 15 residues. CDR1 is MNHNS, CDR2 SASEGT, per germline. The J segment lost 2 bases and the V segment lost 2 bases, leaving 2 bases of the junction unmatched. The CDR3, as DNA: TGTGCCAGCAGTGAACCGGGACTAGCGGCCTACGAGCAGTACTTC. This sequence encodes CASSEPGLAAYEQYF.

This clone was detected once. The rearrangement links TRBV30 to TRBJ2-7; 12 bases align to TRBD2. J was trimmed by 3 bases and V by 1 base; bases with no gene match: 16. CDR3 size: 19 residues. Germline CDR1 and CDR2: GTSNPN and SVGIG (reference sequence). The CDR3 DNA is TGTGCCTGGAGTGAGGGGACCCAACGACTAGCGGGAGATAACTACGAGCAGTACTTC. The encoded protein is CAWSEGTQRLAGDNYEQYF.

This clone has just one count. The chain joins TRBV5-1 to TRBJ2-5; tentatively, D is TRBD1 or TRBD2 (5 bases each). The CDR3 contains 15 residues. Trimming left V 4 bases short and J 4 bases short, with 17 bases between. Germline-derived CDR1 and CDR2 are SGHRS and YFSETQ. CDR3: CASSVGSTGAETQYF. CDR3 DNA: TGCGCCAGCAGCGTCGGCTCTACCGGGGCAGAGACCCAGTACTTC. Supplemented by reference TRBV5-1 and TRBJ2-5, the full variable domain reads KAGVTQTPRYLIKTRGQQVTLSCSPISGHRSVSWYQQTPGQGLQFLFEYFSETQRNKGNFPGRFSGRQFSNSRSEMNVSTLELGDSALYLCASSVGSTGAETQYFGPGTRLLVL.

The genes are TRBV7-6 and TRBJ2-5; either TRBD1 or TRBD2 may supply D (6 bases each). The CDR3 loop spans 16 amino acids. V lost 1 base to trimming and J lost 3 bases, with 15 bases between them. The V gene's germline CDR1 is SGHVS and CDR2 FNYEAQ. The CDR3 loop is CASSLVGGRSEETQYF. DNA of the CDR3: TGTGCCAGCAGCTTAGTGGGGGGCAGATCGGAAGAGACCCAGTACTTC.

The gene calls are TRBV7-3 and TRBJ2-2; D is unclear. Germline V gene lookup returns CDR1 SGHTA and CDR2 FQGTGA. The V end was cut by 3 bases, the J end by 0 bases, with 5 bases between. The CDR3 is 14 amino acids. CDR3 region: CASSLIPNTGELFF. Written as DNA, the CDR3 is TGTGCCAGCAGCTTGATCCCGAACACCGGGGAGCTGTTTTTT.

The gene calls are TRBV19 and TRBJ2-5; no clear D. Between the trimmed V and J ends, which lost 1 base and 2 bases, there was a span of 8 bases. CDR3 length: 14 residues. CDR1 and CDR2 (germline): LNHDA, SQIVND (reference sequence). The DNA for the CDR3 is TGTGCCAGTAGTATAGGGATGGGACAAGAGACCCAGTACTTC. This gives the protein CASSIGMGQETQYF.

The CDR3 sequence is CASSQRTALNEKLFF. The CDR3 bases are TGCGCCAGCAGCCAACGGACAGCTCTCAATGAAAAACTGTTTTTT. The V gene is TRBV4-3, the J gene TRBJ1-4; TRBD1 might be the D (6 bases). In germline, CDR1 is LGHNA, CDR2 YSLEER. V was shortened by 2 bases and J by 5 bases, with 12 bases between the two germline ends. This CDR3 spans 15 amino acids.

The V call is TRBV7-3, the J call TRBJ2-1, with 10 bases identical to TRBD2. J gave up 4 bases and V 5 bases, and 11 bases lay outside the gene matches. This CDR3 is built from 17 residues. Germline V gene sequence: CDR1 SGHTA, CDR2 FQGTGA. The CDR3 DNA is TGTGCCAGCAGCCCTTATTCCGTAGCGGGAGGATACAATGAGCAGTTCTTC. Its protein product is CASSPYSVAGGYNEQFF. The full variable domain, its missing parts supplied by reference TRBV7-3 and TRBJ2-1, is GAGVSQTPSNKVTEKGKYVELRCDPISGHTALYWYRQSLGQGPEFLIYFQGTGAADDSGLPNDRFFAVRPEGSVSTLKIQRTERGDSAVYLCASSPYSVAGGYNEQFFGPGTRLTVL.

The chain couples TRBV5-4 to TRBJ1-2; the D is unclear. V lost 2 bases and J 4 bases, leaving 18 bases between the germline ends. The CDR3 has 16 amino acids. The germline CDR1 and CDR2 sequences are SGHNT and YYREEE (reference sequence). The CDR3 sequence is CASSFSVPLSPYGYTF. Written as DNA, the CDR3 is TGTGCCAGCAGCTTTTCCGTCCCCCTGTCACCCTATGGCTACACCTTC. The full variable domain, its missing parts supplied by reference TRBV5-4 and TRBJ1-2, is ETGVTQSPTHLIKTRGQQVTLRCSSQSGHNTVSWYQQALGQGPQFIFQYYREEENGRGNFPPRFSGLQFPNYSSELNVNALELDDSALYLCASSFSVPLSPYGYTFGSGTRLTVV.

This clone is a singleton in its sample. The chain combines TRBV4-3 with TRBJ2-1; TRBD2 agrees at 11 bases. The junction had 14 bases not matched to a gene; V was cut back by 3 bases and J by 7 bases. The V gene's germline CDR1 is LGHNA and CDR2 YSLEER. The CDR3 has 18 amino acids. The chain's CDR3 is CASSQASRLAGISNEQFF. The CDR3 DNA is TGCGCCAGCAGCCAGGCTTCCCGACTAGCGGGAATTTCGAATGAGCAGTTCTTC.

The CDR3 DNA reads TGTGCCAGCAGCTTGCTAAACAATGAGCAGTTCTTC. This codes for CASSLLNNEQFF. The chain recombines TRBV28 with TRBJ2-1; no clear D gene. Germline V CDR1 and CDR2: MDHEN, SYDVKM. CDR3 length equals 12 residues. Trimming stripped 6 bases from V and 5 bases from J, with 8 bases between. Filled out from reference TRBV28 and TRBJ2-1, the complete variable domain reads DVKVTQSSRYLVKRTGEKVFLECVQDMDHENMFWYRQDPGLGLRLIYFSYDVKMKEKGDIPEGYSVSREKKERFSLILESASTNQTSMYLCASSLLNNEQFFGPGTRLTVL.

The chain employs TRBV11-2 and TRBJ2-1; possibly TRBD2 for D (5 bases). Germline values: CDR1 SGHAT, CDR2 FQNNGV. There are 15 residues in the CDR3. V dropped 2 bases and J dropped 6 bases, with 14 bases sitting between them. The chain's CDR3 is CASSLLSGTVNEQFF. The CDR3 DNA is TGTGCCAGCAGCTTATTGTCGGGAACTGTCAATGAGCAGTTCTTC. The variable domain in full, completed from reference TRBV11-2 and TRBJ2-1, reads EAGVAQSPRYKIIEKRQSVAFWCNPISGHATLYWYQQILGQGPKLLIQFQNNGVVDDSQLPKDRFSAERLKGVDSTLKIQPAKLEDSAVYLCASSLLSGTVNEQFFGPGTRLTVL.

This chain uses TRBV6-1 with TRBJ1-1; unclear D gene. V dropped 6 bases and J dropped 5 bases, with 10 bases sitting between them. This CDR3 has 12 residues. CDR1 and CDR2 (germline): MNHNS, SASEGT. The CDR3 sequence is CASSRMGTEAFF. The CDR3 region has the DNA TGTGCCAGCAGCCGGATGGGTACTGAAGCTTTCTTT.

The CDR3 region is CASSSGPPNTGELFF. DNA of the CDR3: TGTGCCAGCAGTTCGGGTCCCCCGAACACCGGGGAGCTGTTTTTT. The gene calls are TRBV28 and TRBJ2-2; D is unclear. CDR1 and CDR2 from the germline V gene are MDHEN and SYDVKM. The CDR3 is 15 amino acids. The V end was cut by 4 bases, the J end by 0 bases, with 9 bases between. Filled out from reference TRBV28 and TRBJ2-2, the complete variable domain reads DVKVTQSSRYLVKRTGEKVFLECVQDMDHENMFWYRQDPGLGLRLIYFSYDVKMKEKGDIPEGYSVSREKKERFSLILESASTNQTSMYLCASSSGPPNTGELFFGEGSRLTVL.

V and J are TRBV5-4 and TRBJ2-1, with a possible D match to TRBD1 (6 bases). Germline loops: CDR1 SGHNT, CDR2 YYREEE (reference sequence). V lost 0 bases and J lost 4, with 14 bases in between. The CDR3 has 16 amino acids. The CDR3 coding sequence is TGTGCCAGCAGCTTGGGGAGTAGGGGGAATTACAATGAGCAGTTCTTC. Protein product: CASSLGSRGNYNEQFF.